This entry lists 22 T cell receptor beta chains sequenced from one sample in a study of T cells in Graves' hyperthyroidism and ophthalmopathy. RNA transcripts served as the template for amplifying TCR beta CDR3 regions. HTBI primers were used for first-round RT-PCR of the TCR CDR3. MiXCR, applied by TCRdb to the multiplex PCR reads, yields one record per CDR3 protein. Among 600,000 to 900,000 distinct CDR3 sequences, roughly 15% were seen once, and the ten largest hold under 10%. Sequenced input: blood. The receptors come from a young man with Graves' hyperthyroidism.

This clonotype was detected only a few times. The V and J genes are TRBV9 and TRBJ2-5, with a possible D match to TRBD2 (5 bases). The germline V gene has CDR1 SGDLS and CDR2 YYNGEE. The CDR3 has 15 amino acids. Trimming took 0 bases from V and 1 from J, leaving 10 bases between them. CDR3 in amino acids: CASSVAETTQETQYF. The DNA of the CDR3 is TGTGCCAGCAGCGTAGCTGAGACTACCCAAGAGACCCAGTACTTC.

This clonotype was counted many times. This chain joins TRBV6-2 or TRBV6-3 and TRBJ2-1; the D is unclear. Trimming left V 5 bases short and J 10 bases short, with 12 bases between. Per the germline V gene, CDR1 is MNHEY and CDR2 is SVGEGT. The CDR3 has 12 residues. The CDR3: CASSPPWGEQFF. Here the CDR3 DNA reads TGTGCCAGCAGTCCGCCCTGGGGAGAGCAGTTCTTC.

This clonotype was found many times. The CDR3 sequence: CASSSLGHTEQYF. As DNA, the CDR3 is TGTGCCAGCAGCTCCTTGGGTCACACGGAGCAGTACTTC. The chain carries TRBV7-9 and TRBJ2-7, with no clear D. The ends were cut back, 4 bases at V and 7 bases at J, with 14 bases in the middle. Germline loops: CDR1 SEHNR, CDR2 FQNEAQ (reference sequence). The length of the CDR3 is 13 residues.

This clonotype was found many times. CDR3 sequence reads: CASSPLHRGEAFF. CDR3 DNA: TGTGCCAGCAGCCCACTTCACAGGGGAGAAGCTTTCTTT. The chain joins TRBV11-3 to TRBJ1-1; 7 nucleotides align to TRBD1. The trim removed 5 bases at V and 8 bases at J, leaving 8 bases unmatched. Germline-derived CDR1 and CDR2 are SGHNT and YENEEA. The CDR3 extends over 13 amino acids. Full variable domain (rest looked up from reference TRBV11-3 and TRBJ1-1): EAGVVQSPRYKIIEKKQPVAFWCNPISGHNTLYWYLQNLGQGPELLIRYENEEAVDDSQLPKDRFSAERLKGVDSTLKIQPAELGDSAVYLCASSPLHRGEAFFGQGTRLTVV.

This chain links TRBV20-1 with TRBJ2-7; D perhaps matches TRBD1 (6 bases). The germline V gene encodes CDR1 DFQATT and CDR2 SNEGSKA (reference sequence). The CDR3 is 15 amino acids. V lost 1 base, J lost 2 bases, and 15 bases lay in between. The CDR3 sequence is CSARGNTGYTYEQYF. CDR3 DNA: TGCAGTGCTAGAGGAAACACAGGGTACACCTACGAGCAGTACTTC.

The chain has TRBV30 and TRBJ1-2; a weak D match, TRBD1 (6 bases). V gave up 3 bases and J gave up 3 bases, with 14 bases separating them. Germline V CDR1 and CDR2: GTSNPN, SVGIG (reference sequence). The CDR3 extends over 14 amino acids. CDR3 nucleotides: TGTGCCTGGAGCTCACAGGGATTCTACTATGGCTACACCTTC. Amino acid sequence: CAWSSQGFYYGYTF.

This clonotype was picked up many times. The V call is TRBV20-1, the J call TRBJ2-3, with 11 bases that match TRBD2. The CDR3 has 15 residues. V gave up 6 bases and J gave up 3 bases; unmatched junction bases: 8. In germline, CDR1 is DFQATT, CDR2 SNEGSKA (reference sequence). CDR3 sequence: CSAPGTSGITDTQYF. The CDR3 DNA reads as TGCAGTGCGCCCGGGACTAGCGGAATTACAGATACGCAGTATTTT.

The chain recombines TRBV18 with TRBJ2-3; perhaps D is TRBD1 or TRBD2 (5 bases each). CDR3 size: 13 residues. Trimming removed 6 bases from V and 4 bases from J, with 11 bases in between. The germline CDR1 and CDR2 sequences are KGHSH and LQKENI. CDR3 in amino acids: CASSAGAPDTQYF. The DNA for the CDR3 is TGTGCCAGCTCGGCCGGGGCCCCAGATACGCAGTATTTT.

The chain recombines TRBV29-1 with TRBJ1-4; D is perhaps TRBD1 (6 bases). The CDR3 has 13 amino acids. Trimming pared 8 bases from V and 5 bases from J, leaving 15 bases between. Germline V gene data show CDR1 as SQVTM and CDR2 as ANQGSEA. In DNA, the CDR3 is TGCAGCTTTTCCGGGACACCGAATGAAAAACTGTTTTTT. It codes for CSFSGTPNEKLFF.

This clonotype was observed many times. The chain links TRBV10-3 to TRBJ1-4; D not resolved. The V end lost 3 bases, the J end lost 7 bases, and 12 bases lay between the germline ends. This CDR3 region has 14 residues. Looked up from germline, CDR1 is ENHRY and CDR2 is SYGVKD. The CDR3 protein is CAISDTHSIEKLFF. The CDR3 DNA sequence: TGTGCCATCAGTGACACCCACAGCATTGAAAAACTGTTTTTT.

This clonotype has more than one count but fewer than ten. The chain has TRBV29-1 and TRBJ2-7; 7 bases line up with TRBD1. From germline, CDR1 is SQVTM and CDR2 ANQGSEA. Trimming cost V 6 bases and J 2 bases; bases outside gene matches: 7. The CDR3 extends over 13 amino acids. CDR3 sequence reads: CSVTGQGTYEQYF. The CDR3 DNA follows: TGCAGCGTGACAGGGCAAGGAACCTACGAGCAGTACTTC.

This clonotype occurred a few times. The J gene is TRBJ1-4, the V gene TRBV10-3; weak D call: TRBD1 (6 bases). Germline lookup yields CDR1 ENHRY and CDR2 SYGVKD. CDR3 length: 14 residues. Between the trimmed V and J ends, which lost 3 bases and 6 bases, there was a span of 11 bases. CDR3 bases: TGTGCCATCAGTGATGAAACAGGGTATGAAAAACTGTTTTTT. This encodes CAISDETGYEKLFF.

The chain combines TRBV18 with TRBJ2-3; 8 bases are shared with TRBD1. V dropped 3 bases and J dropped 4; count of bases not matched to a gene: 12. This CDR3 spans 17 amino acids. Germline lookup yields CDR1 KGHSH and CDR2 LQKENI. The CDR3 nucleotides are TGTGCCAGCTCACCTGACCGGGACAGGTATTGGGCAGATACGCAGTATTTT. Translated: CASSPDRDRYWADTQYF.

This clonotype appeared many times. The chain couples TRBV11-3 to TRBJ2-1, with 12 positions matching TRBD2. CDR3 length: 13 amino acids. The ends lost 5 bases at V and 13 bases at J; junction bases unmatched: 6. Germline lookup yields CDR1 SGHNT and CDR2 YENEEA. In DNA, the CDR3 is TGTGCCAGCAGCCCCTGGACTAGCGGGAACCAGTTCTTC. Protein product: CASSPWTSGNQFF.

This clonotype was observed at least ten times. The V gene is TRBV27, the J gene TRBJ2-3, with 7 positions matching TRBD2. Germline lookup yields CDR1 MNHEY and CDR2 SMNVEV (reference sequence). The length of the CDR3 is 17 residues. The V and J ends lost 5 bases and 4 bases, in that order; junction bases with no gene match: 15. Here the CDR3 reads CASSPIVERGDADTQYF. CDR3 bases: TGTGCCAGCAGTCCGATCGTGGAGCGGGGAGATGCAGATACGCAGTATTTT.

V gene TRBV6-1 combines with J gene TRBJ1-1, with D hard to call. The CDR3 has 11 residues. Trimming shortened V by 10 bases and J by 1 base, and 7 bases separated the two germline ends. The V gene's germline CDR1 is MNHNS and CDR2 SASEGT. The CDR3 DNA reads as TGTGCCAACATCTCGAACACTGAAGCTTTCTTT. This codes for CANISNTEAFF.

The chain recombines TRBV7-3 with TRBJ2-3; TRBD2 matches 15 bases. Per germline, CDR1 SGHTA and CDR2 FQGTGA. The CDR3 has 21 amino acids. The junction had 20 bases not matched to a gene; V was cut back by 3 bases and J by 7 bases. This CDR3 reads CASSLGADPGLAGGPPYTQYF. The CDR3 DNA follows: TGTGCCAGCAGCTTGGGGGCCGACCCGGGACTAGCGGGAGGCCCCCCCTATACGCAGTATTTT.

The chain uses TRBV20-1 and TRBJ1-2, with D perhaps TRBD1 (5 bases). Germline V gives CDR1 DFQATT, CDR2 SNEGSKA (reference sequence). V shed 0 bases and J shed 1 base, with 9 bases lying between them. The CDR3 is made up of 14 amino acids. CDR3 sequence (DNA): TGCAGTGCTAGAGAAGACAGAGTTAACTATGGCTACACCTTC. Its protein is CSAREDRVNYGYTF.

This clonotype was found a few times. This chain uses TRBV5-1 with TRBJ2-7, with D maybe TRBD2 (5 bases). The germline V gene has CDR1 SGHRS and CDR2 YFSETQ. V gave up 0 bases and J gave up 4 bases, with 11 bases separating them. This CDR3 is 14 amino acids long. The CDR3 sequence: CASSLVGTGYEQYF. The CDR3 DNA is TGCGCCAGCAGCTTGGTTGGTACGGGGTACGAGCAGTACTTC.

This clonotype has a count of ten or more. J is TRBJ1-6 and V is TRBV28, with D unclear. The germline V gene has CDR1 MDHEN and CDR2 SYDVKM. The CDR3 covers 13 residues. V was cut by 2 bases and J by 7 bases, with 6 bases left in between. CDR3 region: CASSLLRNSPLHF. For the CDR3, the DNA is TGTGCCAGCAGTTTACTAAGGAATTCACCCCTCCACTTT. Full variable domain (remainder filled in from reference TRBV28 and TRBJ1-6): DVKVTQSSRYLVKRTGEKVFLECVQDMDHENMFWYRQDPGLGLRLIYFSYDVKMKEKGDIPEGYSVSREKKERFSLILESASTNQTSMYLCASSLLRNSPLHFGNGTRLTVT.

This chain links TRBV7-9 with TRBJ2-7, with 9 bases fitting TRBD2. CDR3 length: 15 residues. Unmatched junction bases numbered 12, after V lost 5 bases and J lost 7 bases. The germline V gene encodes CDR1 SEHNR and CDR2 FQNEAQ (reference sequence). CDR3: CASSRHTSGPGEQYF. The CDR3 bases are TGTGCCAGCAGCCGCCACACTAGCGGGCCAGGAGAGCAGTACTTC.

The chain recombines TRBV7-6 with TRBJ1-5; possibly TRBD1 for D (5 bases). Looked up from germline, CDR1 is SGHVS and CDR2 is FNYEAQ. The CDR3 length is 17 residues. Trimming took off 1 base at V and 4 bases at J, with 17 bases between the two ends. The CDR3 DNA reads as TGTGCCAGCAGCTTAGGCCCAGGGTTCTCCCTAAATCAGCCCCAGCATTTT. Amino acids: CASSLGPGFSLNQPQHF.